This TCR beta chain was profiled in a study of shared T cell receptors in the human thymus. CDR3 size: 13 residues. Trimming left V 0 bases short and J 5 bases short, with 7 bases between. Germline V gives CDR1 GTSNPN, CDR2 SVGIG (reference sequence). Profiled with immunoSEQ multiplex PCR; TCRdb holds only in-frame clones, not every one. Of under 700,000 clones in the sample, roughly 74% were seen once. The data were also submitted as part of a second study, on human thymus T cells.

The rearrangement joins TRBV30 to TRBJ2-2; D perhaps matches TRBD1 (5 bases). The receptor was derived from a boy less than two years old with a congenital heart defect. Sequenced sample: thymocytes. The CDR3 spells CAWSVPGTGELFF. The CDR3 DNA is TGTGCCTGGAGTGTACCAGGGACCGGGGAGCTGTTTTTT.